This TCR beta chain was found in a study of T cell repertoires in cytomegalovirus infection. Overall study context: Public TCR beta signatures marked donors with CMV infection and the matching HLA.

The V end was cut by 5 bases, the J end by 5 bases, with 15 bases between. CDR1 is SGHAT and CDR2 is FQDESV in the germline V gene (reference sequence). The CDR3 is 14 amino acids. Findings and caveats of the study: HLA-C-restricted CMV-specific TCR beta clonotypes were dominant in the ex vivo response. Of the TCR beta families, the public ones yielded a cumulative frequency that identified carriers of CMV plus the relevant HLA.

As for this clonotype: As yet, its antigen is unknown.

TCRdb recomputed calls from the reads with MiXCR, one row per CDR3 protein. The sample lists 250,000 to 300,000 distinct CDR3 sequences; about 20% were seen once. The specimen was cultured PBMCs, collected from culture after CMV antigen stimulation. This TCR derives from a human donor in good health (CMV status not recorded). Some clones in this sample may be carry-over from other donors' samples. V is TRBV11-1 and J is TRBJ1-1; a weak D match, TRBD1 (5 bases). The chain's CDR3 is CASSRFRGGTEAFF. The CDR3, as DNA: TGTGCCAGCAGCCGGTTTAGGGGTGGAACTGAAGCTTTCTTT.